This is a list of T cell receptor beta chains from one sample in a study of radiotherapy plus CTLA-4 blockade in lung cancer. The protocol was immunoSEQ multiplex PCR, while the TCRdb copy is restricted to in-frame clones and leaves out a portion. The data hold some 110,000 clones, with 85% observed a single time. The starting material was peripheral blood, obtained from a patient treated with radiotherapy plus ipilimumab. The receptors originated from a human donor with non-small cell lung cancer that progressed on radiotherapy plus ipilimumab. Some clones in this sample may be carry-over from other donors' samples. The CDR3 runs from the conserved cysteine through the conserved F or W. D genes are given only for firm matches. Rows may omit the clone size; those that give it use once, few, many or a size class.

d_gene: TRBD2; v_gene: TRBV7-2; abundance: NA; j_gene: TRBJ2-5; CDR3aa: CASSWGGETQYF; CDR3nt: TGTGCCAGCAGCTGGGGGGGAGAGACCCAGTACTTC
d_gene: TRBD1; v_gene: TRBV6-5; abundance: NA; j_gene: TRBJ1-2; CDR3aa: CASSSSGTGSYTF; CDR3nt: TGTGCCAGCAGTTCCTCCGGGACAGGGAGCTACACCTTC
d_gene: NA; v_gene: TRBV14; abundance: NA; j_gene: TRBJ1-1; CDR3aa: CASSPYLMLGAFF; CDR3nt: TGTGCCAGCAGCCCTTACTTAATGCTTGGGGCTTTCTTT
d_gene: NA; v_gene: TRBV7-8; abundance: NA; j_gene: TRBJ1-1; CDR3aa: CASSPPLSLNTEAFF; CDR3nt: TGTGCCAGCAGCCCACCACTTAGCCTCAACACTGAAGCTTTCTTT
d_gene: NA; v_gene: TRBV9; abundance: once; j_gene: TRBJ2-3; CDR3aa: CASSVVWGSTDTQYF; CDR3nt: TGTGCCAGCAGCGTAGTCTGGGGGAGCACAGATACGCAGTATTTT
d_gene: NA; v_gene: TRBV18; abundance: NA; j_gene: TRBJ1-2; CDR3aa: CASSPENSLANYGYTF; CDR3nt: TGTGCCAGCTCACCAGAGAACAGTTTAGCTAACTATGGCTACACCTTC
d_gene: NA; v_gene: TRBV6-6; abundance: NA; j_gene: TRBJ1-6; CDR3aa: CASRGRYNSPLHF; CDR3nt: TGTGCCAGCAGAGGACGGTATAATTCACCCCTCCACTTT
d_gene: TRBD1; v_gene: TRBV18; abundance: NA; j_gene: TRBJ1-1; CDR3aa: CASSPRQGAGNTEAFF; CDR3nt: TGTGCCAGCTCACCGAGACAGGGGGCTGGAAACACTGAAGCTTTCTTT
d_gene: TRBD1; v_gene: TRBV7-9; abundance: NA; j_gene: TRBJ1-2; CDR3aa: CASSFAQGDGYTF; CDR3nt: TGTGCCAGCAGCTTTGCACAGGGGGATGGCTACACCTTC
d_gene: TRBD2; v_gene: TRBV7-3; abundance: NA; j_gene: TRBJ2-3; CDR3aa: CASSLSAGGTDTQYF; CDR3nt: TGTGCCAGCAGCTTAAGTGCGGGGGGCACAGATACGCAGTATTTT
d_gene: TRBD1; v_gene: TRBV6-1; abundance: NA; j_gene: TRBJ2-5; CDR3aa: CASSEAGQRYQETQYF; CDR3nt: TGTGCCAGCAGTGAAGCGGGACAGAGGTACCAAGAGACCCAGTACTTC